These 16 T cell receptor beta chains were all obtained from the same sample, sequenced in a study of blood T cell repertoires in COVID-19. Using immunoSEQ multiplex PCR, the repertoire was profiled, and TCRdb retains in-frame clones only, with some absent. The data show 180,000 or so clones, approximately 85% seen once. The sample consisted of PBMCs or T cells enriched from blood (not recorded which). These TCRs come from a man aged 40-50 years with acute COVID-19.

The gene calls are TRBV5-1 and TRBJ2-7; perhaps TRBD1 as D (5 bases). This CDR3 has 13 amino acids. Trimming cost V 3 bases and J 2 bases, with 9 bases left between them. Germline V CDR1 and CDR2: SGHRS, YFSETQ. The CDR3 DNA sequence: TGCGCCAGCAGCTCAGACAGCACCTACGAGCAGTACTTC. It is translated as CASSSDSTYEQYF. Supplemented by reference TRBV5-1 and TRBJ2-7, the full variable domain reads KAGVTQTPRYLIKTRGQQVTLSCSPISGHRSVSWYQQTPGQGLQFLFEYFSETQRNKGNFPGRFSGRQFSNSRSEMNVSTLELGDSALYLCASSSDSTYEQYFGPGTRLTVT.

The V and J genes are TRBV5-4 and TRBJ2-7, with 10 bases aligning to TRBD2. J gave up 3 bases and V 2 bases, and 11 bases lay outside the gene matches. Germline V gene lookup returns CDR1 SGHNT and CDR2 YYREEE (reference sequence). The CDR3 is made up of 17 amino acids. The CDR3 DNA is TGTGCCAGCAGCTTCCAAGCGGGAGGGACGAATGACTACGAGCAGTACTTC. It codes for CASSFQAGGTNDYEQYF.

This chain uses TRBV24-1 with TRBJ2-2; 9 bases are a match to TRBD1. Germline CDR1 KGHDR, CDR2 SFDVKD. CDR3 length equals 17 residues. The junction had 21 bases not matched to a gene; V was cut back by 5 bases and J by 15 bases. The DNA of the CDR3 is TGTGCCACCAGTGCCCCGGGGACAGGGAGGTATTCGGGGAGGATGTTTTTT. This gives the protein CATSAPGTGRYSGRMFF.

This chain joins TRBV6-5 and TRBJ1-5, with D tentatively TRBD1 (5 bases). V shed 6 bases and J shed 3 bases, with 9 bases lying between them. Germline V gene data show CDR1 as MNHEY and CDR2 as SVGAGI. The CDR3 is made up of 13 amino acids. The CDR3 reads CASSETDNQPQHF. DNA for the CDR3: TGTGCCAGCAGCGAGACAGACAATCAGCCCCAGCATTTT.

As DNA, the CDR3 is TGTGCCAGCAGCTTAGGGGGGGGCGAAAAACTGTTTTTT. Protein: CASSLGGGEKLFF. The V and J genes are TRBV7-8 and TRBJ1-4; D might be TRBD1 (6 bases). The V gene lost 1 base and the J gene lost 8 bases, with 8 bases spanning the gap. The CDR3 runs to 13 residues. Per the germline V gene, CDR1 is SGHVS and CDR2 is FQNEAQ.

The chain combines TRBV29-1 with TRBJ1-4; 10 nucleotides match TRBD1. This CDR3 contains 17 residues. Germline loops: CDR1 SQVTM, CDR2 ANQGSEA. V trimming: 1 base; J trimming: 7 bases; junction bases outside the gene matches: 12. The CDR3 DNA reads as TGCAGCGTTGAAGCCCGAGACCGGGACAGGGGTGGTGAAAAACTGTTTTTT. Translating gives CSVEARDRDRGGEKLFF.

The V call is TRBV21-1, the J call TRBJ1-1; TRBD1, as called in the table, went unchecked against the DNA. TRBV21-1 is labeled a pseudogene. The CDR3 spans 13 residues. CDR3 coding DNA: TGTGCCAGCATCTCAGGGGGCTGCACTGAAGCTTTCTTT. Its translation: CASISGGCTEAFF.

The chain couples TRBV28 to TRBJ1-6; D is unresolved. CDR1 is MDHEN, CDR2 SYDVKM, per germline. CDR3 length: 13 residues. Between the trimmed V and J ends, which lost 4 bases and 11 bases, there was a span of 12 bases. In DNA, the CDR3 is TGTGCCAGCAGTTCGCCCAGTAACACACCCCTCCACTTT. Translating gives CASSSPSNTPLHF.

V usage is TRBV19 and J usage is TRBJ1-5; 9 nucleotides match TRBD1. The CDR3 is 13 amino acids. CDR1 and CDR2 (germline): LNHDA, SQIVND (reference sequence). With 10 bases clipped from V and 4 bases from J, the junction kept 5 bases outside the gene matches. CDR3 region: CATFGTGNQPQHF. CDR3 nucleotide sequence: TGTGCCACCTTCGGGACAGGGAATCAGCCCCAGCATTTT.

V gene TRBV5-6 combines with J gene TRBJ1-5; 8 positions agree with TRBD1. V shed 4 bases, J shed 7 bases, and the junction held 7 bases outside the gene matches. Per the germline V gene, CDR1 is SGHDT and CDR2 is YYEEEE. The length of the CDR3 is 14 residues. The CDR3 protein is CASSDGQGGQPQHF. The CDR3 region has the DNA TGTGCCAGCAGCGACGGACAGGGAGGGCAGCCCCAGCATTTT.

The chain combines TRBV6-5 with TRBJ1-2; 9 positions agree with TRBD1. There are 13 residues in the CDR3. Germline V gene lookup returns CDR1 MNHEY and CDR2 SVGAGI. The junction had 5 bases not matched to a gene; V was cut back by 6 bases and J by 6 bases. In DNA form, the CDR3 reads TGTGCCAGCAGCATTCGGACAGGGGATGGCTACACCTTC. It encodes CASSIRTGDGYTF.

This rearrangement joins TRBV30 to TRBJ1-4, with TRBD1 as a possible D gene (6 bases). Trimming stripped 2 bases from V and 12 bases from J, with 10 bases between. Germline V gene lookup returns CDR1 GTSNPN and CDR2 SVGIG (reference sequence). This CDR3 has 11 residues. The CDR3 here is CAWSPNRELFF. The DNA for the CDR3 is TGTGCCTGGAGTCCAAACAGGGAACTGTTTTTT. Full variable domain (outside the CDR3, taken from reference TRBV30 and TRBJ1-4): SQTIHQWPATLVQPVGSPLSLECTVEGTSNPNLYWYRQAAGRGLQLLFYSVGIGQISSEVPQNLSASRPQDRQFILSSKKLLLSDSGFYLCAWSPNRELFFGSGTQLSVL.

V is TRBV6-6 and J is TRBJ1-6, with no clear D. Looked up from germline, CDR1 is MNHNY and CDR2 is SVGAGI (reference sequence). Trimming left V 7 bases short and J 12 bases short, with 16 bases between. The CDR3 spans 13 residues. This chain's CDR3 is CASTQEGHLPLHF. In nucleotides, the CDR3 is TGTGCCAGCACCCAGGAGGGCCACTTACCCCTCCACTTT.

This chain links TRBV5-6 with TRBJ1-2, with 8 bases identical to TRBD1. Germline V gene sequence: CDR1 SGHDT, CDR2 YYEEEE. The CDR3 contains 14 residues. Trimming took 4 bases from V and 2 from J; bases not matched to a gene: 4. CDR3 DNA sequence: TGTGCCAGCAGCCTGGGACAGGCGAACTATGGCTACACCTTC. This translates into CASSLGQANYGYTF.

This chain links TRBV11-1 with TRBJ2-1; 7 bases are shared with TRBD1. J gave up 7 bases and V 7 bases, and 7 bases lay outside the gene matches. The germline gives CDR1 SGHAT, CDR2 FQDESV (reference sequence). The CDR3 length is 13 residues. In nucleotides, the CDR3 is TGTGCCAGCACCGGACAGGTAACAAATGAGCAGTTCTTC. The encoded protein is CASTGQVTNEQFF.

The chain recombines TRBV4-2 with TRBJ2-2; 7 nucleotides agree with TRBD2. Germline V gene lookup returns CDR1 LGHNA and CDR2 YNFKEQ. Losses at the gene ends were 1 base for V and 5 bases for J; bases not matched to a gene: 10. The CDR3 is 17 amino acids. As DNA, the CDR3 is TGTGCCAGCAGCCAAGGCGGGAGTGTCGTCTGGACCGGGGAGCTGTTTTTT. Translating it yields CASSQGGSVVWTGELFF.